Reported below is one T cell receptor (beta chain). Its specificity is not known. These data are taken from a study of cytomegalovirus exposure and HLA in healthy donors. For the study at large: Among several hundred genotyped donors, more than 65% fell in the Caucasian-associated ancestry cluster.

Study-wide results and caveats: With later analysis, a missense DCLRE1C variant became linked to TCR beta V- and J-gene trimming. Sequencing depth roughly uniform across donors was assumed in presence/absence analyses.

The PCR employed 60 Vbeta primers together with 13 Jbeta primers. Assay: immunoSEQ multiplex PCR; the TCRdb copy retains only in-frame clones and omits some. The sample lists around 150,000 clones; about 72% were seen once. The clonotype originates from a man younger than 40 in good health and CMV-seropositive. Material for sequencing was PBMCs.

Here the CDR3 reads CASSLAGSSYNEQFF. CDR3 nucleotides: TGTGCCAGCAGTTTAGCGGGGAGCTCCTACAATGAGCAGTTCTTC. The chain carries TRBV27 and TRBJ2-1; D is possibly TRBD2 (6 bases). Deletions cut 2 bases from V and 0 bases from J, with 8 bases between. This CDR3 region has 15 residues. Germline loops: CDR1 MNHEY, CDR2 SMNVEV (reference sequence).